Listed below are T cell receptor beta chains from one sample, sequenced in a study of shared clonotypes between healthy human individuals. Method: immunoSEQ multiplex PCR; TCRdb's copy keeps in-frame clones and lacks some. This table holds some 1 million clones, around 75% found once. Material: memory CD4+ T cells sorted from blood. These receptors all come from a man between 18 and 29 years old in good health. The CDR3 runs from the conserved cysteine through the conserved F or W. D genes are given only for firm matches. Rows give clone size only sometimes, using once, few, many, or a class for an expanded clone.

j_call,d_call,v_call,clone_size,cdr3_aa,cdr3_nt
TRBJ1-3,.,TRBV30,many,CAWTISGRVGNTIYF,TGTGCCTGGACAATCTCTGGGCGAGTTGGAAACACCATATATTTT
TRBJ1-1,.,TRBV6-4,.,CASIRRRGAGTEAFF,TGTGCCAGCATTCGACGGAGGGGCGCGGGCACTGAAGCTTTCTTT
TRBJ1-2,.,TRBV25-1,.,CASSPYSEGNYGYTF,TGTGCCAGCAGTCCCTACTCCGAGGGCAACTATGGCTACACCTTC
TRBJ2-3,TRBD2,TRBV30,.,CAWSVLAGGTDTQYF,TGTGCCTGGAGTGTACTAGCGGGGGGGACAGATACGCAGTATTTT
TRBJ2-3,.,TRBV18,.,CASSPSTDTQYF,TGTGCCAGCTCACCTTCCACAGATACGCAGTATTTT
TRBJ2-7,.,TRBV5-5,few,CASSFPRDGPYKTSYEQYF,TGTGCCAGCAGCTTCCCCCGGGACGGCCCTTACAAAACCTCCTACGAGCAGTACTTC
TRBJ2-7,TRBD2,TRBV27,.,CASRPAGGRYEQYF,TGTGCCAGCAGACCTGCGGGAGGGCGGTACGAGCAGTACTTC
TRBJ2-2,.,TRBV7-2,.,CASSLDFTGELFF,TGTGCCAGCAGCTTAGACTTCACCGGGGAGCTGTTTTTT
TRBJ2-5,TRBD1,TRBV2,.,CASTRDREETQYF,TGTGCCAGCACCCGGGACAGGGAAGAGACCCAGTACTTC
TRBJ2-7,TRBD1,TRBV2,.,CASKRDRVYEQYF,TGTGCCAGCAAGAGGGACAGGGTCTACGAGCAGTACTTC
TRBJ2-3,.,TRBV7-9,once,CASSPEGGLDTQYF,TGTGCCAGCAGCCCTGAGGGCGGTTTGGATACGCAGTATTTT
TRBJ2-7,.,TRBV28,.,CASSLFPYEQYF,TGTGCCAGCAGTTTATTCCCCTACGAGCAGTACTTC
TRBJ1-1,.,TRBV27,.,CATAAELNTEAFF,TGTGCCACCGCGGCCGAACTGAACACTGAAGCTTTCTTT
TRBJ2-7,TRBD1,TRBV7-9,.,CASSTQQGAHSF,TGTGCCAGCAGCACTCAACAGGGGGCGCATTCCTTC
TRBJ2-7,.,TRBV19,.,CASSPSRAGFSYEQYF,TGTGCCAGTAGTCCCTCACGGGCGGGCTTCTCCTACGAGCAGTACTTC
TRBJ2-7,.,TRBV30,once,CAWSRRSSYEQYF,TGTGCCTGGTCCCGCAGGAGCTCCTACGAGCAGTACTTC
TRBJ2-1,.,TRBV5-1,.,CASSFGSDLPWDEQFF,TGCGCCAGCAGCTTCGGTTCGGACCTCCCTTGGGATGAGCAGTTCTTC
TRBJ2-6,.,TRBV19,.,CASTLSGANVLTF,TGTGCCAGTACCCTATCTGGGGCCAACGTCCTGACTTTC
TRBJ1-1,.,TRBV6-6,.,CASSYSHTEAFF,TGTGCCAGCAGTTACTCTCACACTGAAGCTTTCTTT
TRBJ1-2,TRBD1,TRBV2,.,CASSGTENYGYTF,TGTGCCAGCTCCGGGACAGAGAATTATGGCTACACCTTC
TRBJ2-5,.,TRBV11-3,.,CASSLGTQETQYF,TGTGCCAGCAGCTTAGGGACACAAGAGACCCAGTACTTC
TRBJ2-2,TRBD1,TRBV6-1,.,CASSEYRGTGELFF,TGTGCCAGCAGTGAATACAGGGGGACCGGGGAGCTGTTTTTT
TRBJ2-5,TRBD2,TRBV19,.,CASSENSGRTQYF,TGTGCCAGTAGTGAAAATAGCGGGAGGACCCAGTACTTC
TRBJ2-6,.,TRBV2,.,CASRGDRSGANVLTF,TGTGCCAGCAGGGGTGACAGGTCTGGGGCCAACGTCCTGACTTTC
TRBJ2-1,TRBD2,TRBV6-5,.,CASNAGTSIEQFF,TGTGCCAGCAACGCCGGGACTAGCATTGAGCAGTTCTTC
TRBJ2-2,TRBD2,TRBV9,.,CASSATTSVSNTGELFF,TGTGCCAGCAGCGCCACGACTAGCGTCTCGAACACCGGGGAGCTGTTTTTT
TRBJ2-5,TRBD1,TRBV10-1,few,CASSDWDSQETQYF,TGCGCCAGCAGTGATTGGGACAGCCAAGAGACCCAGTACTTC
TRBJ2-7,.,TRBV7-9,.,CASSLDAIGEQYF,TGTGCCAGCAGCTTAGACGCGATCGGCGAGCAGTACTTC
TRBJ1-4,.,TRBV6-5,.,CASSSTGEKLFF,TGTGCCAGCAGCTCCACCGGTGAAAAACTGTTTTTT
TRBJ2-5,TRBD1,TRBV4-1,.,CASSRETGGGQETQYF,TGCGCCAGCAGCCGAGAGACAGGGGGTGGGCAAGAGACCCAGTACTTC
TRBJ2-3,.,TRBV30,.,CAWDLSSLAANTQYF,TGTGCCTGGGACTTGTCGAGTCTAGCAGCCAATACGCAGTATTTT
TRBJ1-5,TRBD1,TRBV10-3,.,CAISGDREQPQHF,TGTGCCATCAGTGGGGACAGGGAACAGCCCCAGCATTTT
TRBJ1-2,TRBD1,TRBV28,few,CASRKGQGAWGYGYTF,TGTGCCAGCAGGAAGGGACAGGGGGCTTGGGGATATGGCTACACCTTC
TRBJ1-4,.,TRBV18,.,CASSPLGIATNEKLFF,TGTGCCAGCTCACCCCTGGGGATTGCAACTAATGAAAAACTGTTTTTT
TRBJ1-2,.,TRBV10-2,.,CASSAGVSYGYTF,TGCGCCAGCAGTGCAGGTGTTTCTTATGGCTACACCTTC
TRBJ1-1,.,TRBV5-1,.,CASSSGSGNTEAFF,TGCGCCAGCAGCTCGGGAAGTGGGAACACTGAAGCTTTCTTT
TRBJ2-3,.,TRBV7-9,.,CASSLGGGDTDTQYF,TGTGCCAGCAGCTTAGGTGGGGGCGACACAGATACGCAGTATTTT
TRBJ2-5,TRBD2,TRBV18,.,CASSPGLAGEETQYF,TGTGCCAGCTCACCGGGACTAGCGGGGGAAGAGACCCAGTACTTC
TRBJ1-5,TRBD1,TRBV7-9,.,CASSLGTGQGQPQHF,TGTGCCAGCAGCTTAGGGACAGGGCAGGGTCAGCCCCAGCATTTT
TRBJ1-1,TRBD1,TRBV5-1,few,CASSLVEGTDEAFF,TGCGCCAGCAGCTTGGTGGAAGGGACAGATGAAGCTTTCTTT
TRBJ2-7,.,TRBV9,.,CASSVLGGRQGFSEQYF,TGTGCCAGCAGCGTATTGGGGGGCAGACAGGGCTTCAGCGAGCAGTACTTC
TRBJ1-4,.,TRBV18,.,CASSPGTPNEKLFF,TGTGCCAGCTCACCCGGGACACCTAATGAAAAACTGTTTTTT
TRBJ2-2,TRBD1,TRBV4-1,few,CASSQGHHRGRNTGELFF,TGCGCCAGCAGCCAAGGACACCACAGGGGGAGGAACACCGGGGAGCTGTTTTTT
TRBJ2-6,.,TRBV5-6,.,CASSETGNGANVLTF,TGTGCCAGCAGCGAAACAGGGAACGGGGCCAACGTCCTGACTTTC
TRBJ1-1,.,TRBV10-3,.,CAISAPGGSPEAFF,TGTGCCATCAGCGCTCCGGGGGGGAGCCCTGAAGCTTTCTTT
TRBJ1-1,TRBD1,TRBV5-6,.,CASSPKAGGYTEAFF,TGTGCCAGCAGCCCTAAAGCAGGGGGCTACACTGAAGCTTTCTTT
TRBJ2-7,.,TRBV7-9,.,CASSLIPQEAYEQYF,TGTGCCAGCAGCTTAATTCCTCAAGAGGCCTACGAGCAGTACTTC
TRBJ1-2,TRBD1,TRBV27,.,CASSLSWDSRGYGYTF,TGTGCCAGCAGTTTATCGTGGGACAGTAGGGGCTATGGCTACACCTTC
TRBJ1-2,.,TRBV10-3,.,CAISDGTPYGYTF,TGTGCCATCAGTGACGGTACACCCTATGGCTACACCTTC
TRBJ2-7,.,TRBV11-2,many,CASSHTVGEQYF,TGTGCCAGCAGCCACACGGTCGGCGAGCAGTACTTC
TRBJ1-4,.,TRBV12-2,.,CASRPGPAGEKLFF,TGTGCAAGTCGCCCCGGGCCAGCTGGGGAAAAACTGTTTTTT